The 9 T cell receptor beta chains given below trace back to one sample, sequenced in a study of T cell responses to AZD1222 COVID-19 vaccine. Sequenced by immunoSEQ multiplex PCR; TCRdb stores in-frame clones only, minus some. The sample lists some 120,000 clones, just over 85% seen once, with 7.6% in the top ten. The starting material was peripheral blood, obtained on day 0 of AZD1222 vaccination. These TCRs come from an adult in good health.

The rearrangement uses TRBV5-1 and TRBJ2-7, with TRBD2 as a possible D gene (6 bases). CDR1 and CDR2 (germline): SGHRS, YFSETQ. This CDR3 region has 15 residues. Trimming removed 0 bases at V and 6 bases at J, with 16 bases between. The CDR3 sequence is CASSLDGRSGSEQYF. The CDR3 DNA is TGCGCCAGCAGCTTGGATGGGAGGTCCGGTTCCGAGCAGTACTTC.

V gene TRBV30 combines with J gene TRBJ2-5; tentatively, D is TRBD1 (5 bases). Trimming cost V 0 bases and J 5 bases, with 13 bases left between them. The germline V gene has CDR1 GTSNPN and CDR2 SVGIG (reference sequence). The CDR3 contains 14 residues. The CDR3 region has the DNA TGTGCCTGGAGTGTAGGGGCGCCCTGGGAGACCCAGTACTTC. Protein: CAWSVGAPWETQYF.

This clone came up once. The rearrangement joins TRBV6-2 or TRBV6-3 to TRBJ2-7; D may correspond to TRBD1 or TRBD2 (6 bases each). V gave up 4 bases and J gave up 4 bases, with 17 bases separating them. The CDR3 is 15 amino acids. Germline V lookup: CDR1 MNHEY, CDR2 SVGEGT. The CDR3 is CASSFRGLLNYEQYF. In DNA form, the CDR3 reads TGTGCCAGCAGTTTCCGGGGGCTTCTCAATTACGAGCAGTACTTC.

The V gene is TRBV7-2, the J gene TRBJ2-1, with 9 bases matching TRBD2. Trimming took 4 bases from V and 4 from J; bases not matched to a gene: 5. Germline CDR1 and CDR2: SGHTA and FQGNSA. The CDR3 totals 15 residues. As DNA, the CDR3 is TGTGCCAGCAGCTCCTGGACTAGCGAGTACAATGAGCAGTTCTTC. Residues: CASSSWTSEYNEQFF.

The rearrangement uses TRBV19 and TRBJ1-6; 7 bases agree with TRBD1. The CDR3 has 15 residues. J lost 8 bases, V lost 4 bases, and 8 bases had no gene match. CDR1 is LNHDA, CDR2 SQIVND, per germline (reference sequence). CDR3 protein: CASSTTGTADSPLHF. The CDR3 nucleotides are TGTGCCAGTAGTACCACCGGGACAGCTGATTCACCCCTCCACTTT.

The chain is built from TRBV20-1 and TRBJ2-1; no reliable D call. CDR1 is DFQATT and CDR2 is SNEGSKA in the germline V gene (reference sequence). The CDR3 runs to 11 residues. CDR3 nucleotides: TGCAGCCCCGCACTGGGCAATGAGCAGTTCTTC. Translating gives CSPALGNEQFF.

This chain connects TRBV7-3 to TRBJ1-2; tentative D call: TRBD1 (6 bases). V was pared by 5 bases and J by 6 bases, with 16 bases between. The CDR3 consists of 14 residues. Germline values: CDR1 SGHTA, CDR2 FQGTGA. In DNA, the CDR3 is TGTGCCAGCAGCGAACCCGACAGGAGAGATGGCTACACCTTC. This translates into CASSEPDRRDGYTF.

This clone was seen a handful of times. V is TRBV6-2 or TRBV6-3 and J is TRBJ2-3; 9 bases fit TRBD2. The germline gives CDR1 MNHEY, CDR2 SVGEGT. With V trimmed by 0 bases and J by 0 bases, 10 bases remained unmatched. The length of the CDR3 is 19 residues. In DNA, the CDR3 is TGTGCCAGCAGTTACTCGGCTAGCGGGACGGCTTGGAGCACAGATACGCAGTATTTT. This sequence encodes CASSYSASGTAWSTDTQYF.

This chain connects TRBV9 to TRBJ1-2, with 7 nucleotides matching TRBD1. The CDR3 runs to 15 residues. In germline, CDR1 is SGDLS, CDR2 YYNGEE. J was trimmed by 5 bases and V by 0 bases; bases with no gene match: 7. The CDR3 region is CASSVDRGLVYGYTF. In DNA, the CDR3 is TGTGCCAGCAGCGTAGATAGGGGGCTGGTGTATGGCTACACCTTC.